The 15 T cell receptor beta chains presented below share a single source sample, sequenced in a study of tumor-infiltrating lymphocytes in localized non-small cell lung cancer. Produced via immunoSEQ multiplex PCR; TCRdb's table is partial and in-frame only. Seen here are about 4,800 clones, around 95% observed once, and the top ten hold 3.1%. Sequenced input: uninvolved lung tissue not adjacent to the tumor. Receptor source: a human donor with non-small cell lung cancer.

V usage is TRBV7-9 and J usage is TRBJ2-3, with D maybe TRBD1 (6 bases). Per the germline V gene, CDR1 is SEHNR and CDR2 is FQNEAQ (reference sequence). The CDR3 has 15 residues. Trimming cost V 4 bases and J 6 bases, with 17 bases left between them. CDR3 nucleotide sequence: TGTGCCAGCAGCTCAATGTGGGGGCGGACTGATACGCAGTATTTT. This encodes CASSSMWGRTDTQYF.

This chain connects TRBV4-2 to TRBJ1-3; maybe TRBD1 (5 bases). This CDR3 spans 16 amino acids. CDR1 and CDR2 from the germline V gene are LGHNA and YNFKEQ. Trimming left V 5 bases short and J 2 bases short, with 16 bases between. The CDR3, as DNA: TGTGCCAGCAGCTACCTTGGGACGGGACCTGGAAACACCATATATTTT. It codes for CASSYLGTGPGNTIYF.

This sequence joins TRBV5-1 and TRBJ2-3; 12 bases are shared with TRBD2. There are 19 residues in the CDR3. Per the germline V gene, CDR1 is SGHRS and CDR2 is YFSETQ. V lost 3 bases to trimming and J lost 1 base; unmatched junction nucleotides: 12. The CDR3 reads CASSSPPSGRALGTDTQYF. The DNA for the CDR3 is TGCGCCAGCAGCTCCCCCCCTAGCGGGAGGGCCCTAGGCACAGATACGCAGTATTTT.

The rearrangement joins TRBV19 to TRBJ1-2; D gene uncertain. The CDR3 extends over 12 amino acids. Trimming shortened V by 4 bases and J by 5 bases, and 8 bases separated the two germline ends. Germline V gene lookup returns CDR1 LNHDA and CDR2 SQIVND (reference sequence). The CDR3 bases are TGTGCCAGTAGTAATCTAGATTATGGCTACACCTTC. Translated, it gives CASSNLDYGYTF.

The CDR3 here is CAWDRAEKLFF. The CDR3 DNA reads as TGTGCCTGGGACAGGGCCGAAAAACTGTTTTTT. The chain combines TRBV30 with TRBJ1-4; 7 nucleotides match TRBD1. The length of the CDR3 is 11 residues. J was trimmed by 8 bases and V by 5 bases; bases with no gene match: 2. Germline V lookup: CDR1 GTSNPN, CDR2 SVGIG (reference sequence).

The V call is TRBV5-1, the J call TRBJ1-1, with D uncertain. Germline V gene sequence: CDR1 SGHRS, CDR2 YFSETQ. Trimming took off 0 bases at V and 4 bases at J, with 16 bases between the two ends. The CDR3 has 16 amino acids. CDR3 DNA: TGCGCCAGCAGCTTGGGGGGATTTTTTGGTGGCACTGAAGCTTTCTTT. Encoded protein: CASSLGGFFGGTEAFF.

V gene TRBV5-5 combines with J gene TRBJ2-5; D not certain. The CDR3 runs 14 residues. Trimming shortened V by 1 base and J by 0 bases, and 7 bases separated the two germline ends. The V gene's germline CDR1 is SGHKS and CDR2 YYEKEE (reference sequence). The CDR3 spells CASSLSTHQETQYF. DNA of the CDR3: TGTGCCAGCAGCTTGTCGACTCACCAAGAGACCCAGTACTTC.

The CDR3 DNA reads as TGTGCCAGCTCGACAGGGAACACTGAAGCTTTCTTT. It yields the protein CASSTGNTEAFF. V gene TRBV27 combines with J gene TRBJ1-1; possibly TRBD1 for D (6 bases). Germline lookup yields CDR1 MNHEY and CDR2 SMNVEV (reference sequence). V was cut by 8 bases and J by 1 base, with 8 bases left in between. This CDR3 spans 12 amino acids.

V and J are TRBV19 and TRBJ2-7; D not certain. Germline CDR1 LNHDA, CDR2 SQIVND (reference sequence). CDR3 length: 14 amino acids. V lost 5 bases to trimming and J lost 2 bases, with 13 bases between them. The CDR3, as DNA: TGTGCCAGTAGTGCGGACGGAGATCCCTACGAGCAGTACTTC. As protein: CASSADGDPYEQYF. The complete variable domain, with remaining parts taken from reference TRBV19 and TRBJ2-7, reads DGGITQSPKYLFRKEGQNVTLSCEQNLNHDAMYWYRQDPGQGLRLIYYSQIVNDFQKGDIAEGYSVSREKKESFPLTVTSAQKNPTAFYLCASSADGDPYEQYFGPGTRLTVT.

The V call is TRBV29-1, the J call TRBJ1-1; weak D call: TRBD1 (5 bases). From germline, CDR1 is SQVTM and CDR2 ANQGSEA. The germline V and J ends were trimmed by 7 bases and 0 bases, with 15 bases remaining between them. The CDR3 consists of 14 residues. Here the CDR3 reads CSAKPQGMNTEAFF. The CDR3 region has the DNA TGCAGCGCTAAGCCTCAGGGTATGAACACTGAAGCTTTCTTT.

The CDR3 DNA sequence: TGTGCCAGCAGTGAATCAGGACTAGCGGGAGGGAGGAATGAGCAGTTCTTC. Its protein is CASSESGLAGGRNEQFF. The V gene is TRBV25-1, the J gene TRBJ2-1, with 15 bases fitting TRBD2. Per germline, CDR1 MGHDK and CDR2 SYGVNS. Trimming took 1 base from V and 7 from J; bases not matched to a gene: 5. The CDR3 spans 17 residues.

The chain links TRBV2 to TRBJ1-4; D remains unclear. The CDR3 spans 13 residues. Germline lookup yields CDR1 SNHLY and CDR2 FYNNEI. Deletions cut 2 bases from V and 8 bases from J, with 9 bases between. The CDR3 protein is CASSERVLEKLFF. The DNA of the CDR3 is TGTGCCAGCAGTGAACGGGTTCTGGAAAAACTGTTTTTT.

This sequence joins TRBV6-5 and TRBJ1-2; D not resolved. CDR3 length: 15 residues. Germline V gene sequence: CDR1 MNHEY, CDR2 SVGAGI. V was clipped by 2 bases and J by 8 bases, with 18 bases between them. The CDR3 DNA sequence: TGTGCCAGCAGTTACGAGCCAGTGCTAGGAGAGGGCTACACCTTC. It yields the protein CASSYEPVLGEGYTF.

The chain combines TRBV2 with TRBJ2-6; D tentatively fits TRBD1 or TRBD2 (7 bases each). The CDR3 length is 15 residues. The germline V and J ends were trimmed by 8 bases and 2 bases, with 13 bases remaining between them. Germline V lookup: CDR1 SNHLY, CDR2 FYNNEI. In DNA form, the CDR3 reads TGTGCCAGCTTCCAGGGGGGGGCTGGGGCCAACGTCCTGACTTTC. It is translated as CASFQGGAGANVLTF.

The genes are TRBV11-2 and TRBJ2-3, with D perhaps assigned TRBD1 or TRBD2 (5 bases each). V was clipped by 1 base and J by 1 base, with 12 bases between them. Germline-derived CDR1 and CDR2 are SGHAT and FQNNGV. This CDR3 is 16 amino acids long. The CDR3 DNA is TGTGCCAGCAGCTTAGGTTTTGGGACGGGCACAGATACGCAGTATTTT. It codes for CASSLGFGTGTDTQYF.